The clone carrying this TCR beta chain was detected only a few times. The antigen remains unidentified. This specimen comes from a study of identical twins. Findings and caveats of the study: Excess low generation probability was seen in twin-shared out-of-frame alpha sequences. Abundant cord blood beta clonotypes carried fewer insertions; memory repertoires showed none. Zero-insertion analyses could be partly confounded by invariant MAIT and iNKT cells. Out-of-frame TCR alpha sharing in monozygotic twins exceeded recombination model predictions.

The V gene's germline CDR1 is DFQATT and CDR2 SNEGSKA (reference sequence). The CDR3 runs to 12 residues. V was trimmed by 2 bases and J by 11 bases, leaving 15 bases between them. Via MiXCR, TCRdb re-called the 5' RACE reads, giving one row per CDR3 protein. In the table there are around 1.7 million distinct CDR3 sequences, under 35% of which are singletons. Source material: cord blood. The rearrangement uses TRBV20-1 and TRBJ1-1; D is unresolved. The source is a newborn girl in good health. Here the CDR3 reads CSARYGGNWAFF. The CDR3, as DNA: TGCAGTGCTAGATATGGTGGGAATTGGGCTTTCTTT.